The present TCR beta chain was sequenced within a study of CD8 T cells in ankylosing spondylitis. As the method for making TCR beta libraries, quantitative 5'-RACE with molecular barcodes was used. MiXCR, run by TCRdb on the 5' RACE reads, gives a single entry per CDR3 protein. The data contain some 840,000 distinct CDR3 sequences, about an eighth of them singletons. Whole-study findings and limits: Certain motif variants had earlier been reported in reactive arthritis synovial fluid and blood. Those disease-linked clones were CD8+; they were also relatively rare in peripheral blood. Blood from ankylosing spondylitis patients appeared to carry a characteristic roughly eight-variant TCR beta motif. Disease-linked clones reportedly showed significant enrichment in matched ankylosing spondylitis synovial fluid.

Only a few counts were recorded for this clonotype. Its specificity is not known. This clonotype was sampled from a male donor with ankylosing spondylitis. Source material: blood, either unsorted or a sorted T cell fraction (not recorded which).

CDR3 coding DNA: TGTGCCAGCAGTTACTCGAGTTGGACAGTGAACACCGGGGAGCTGTTTTTT. Translating it yields CASSYSSWTVNTGELFF. J is TRBJ2-2 and V is TRBV6-5; tentative D call: TRBD1 (6 bases). Trimming stripped 0 bases from V and 1 base from J, with 12 bases between. The CDR3 is 17 amino acids. Germline assignment: CDR1 MNHEY and CDR2 SVGAGI.